The clone carrying this T cell receptor beta chain showed up just a few times. Its target is not known. Looked up from germline, CDR1 is DFQATT and CDR2 is SNEGSKA (reference sequence). The CDR3 contains 16 residues. V lost 2 bases, J lost 5 bases, and 21 bases lay in between. TCRdb analysed the 5' RACE reads with MiXCR anew, one entry per CDR3 protein. Of more than 600,000 distinct CDR3 sequences in the sample, 19% were seen once. These data originate in a study of CD8 T cells in ankylosing spondylitis. The study, taken as a whole, reports: A motif of seven or eight highly homologous TCR beta variants was seen as apparently characteristic of ankylosing spondylitis blood. Matched ankylosing spondylitis synovial fluid reportedly contained a significantly enriched population of disease-linked clones.

The receptor comes from a male donor with ankylosing spondylitis. The sample comprised blood, either unsorted or a sorted T cell fraction (not recorded which). The V and J genes are TRBV20-1 and TRBJ1-1; possible D gene TRBD1, 5 bases. CDR3: CSARSYTRAAWTEAFF. Written as DNA, the CDR3 is TGCAGTGCTAGATCCTATACCAGGGCGGCATGGACTGAAGCTTTCTTT.